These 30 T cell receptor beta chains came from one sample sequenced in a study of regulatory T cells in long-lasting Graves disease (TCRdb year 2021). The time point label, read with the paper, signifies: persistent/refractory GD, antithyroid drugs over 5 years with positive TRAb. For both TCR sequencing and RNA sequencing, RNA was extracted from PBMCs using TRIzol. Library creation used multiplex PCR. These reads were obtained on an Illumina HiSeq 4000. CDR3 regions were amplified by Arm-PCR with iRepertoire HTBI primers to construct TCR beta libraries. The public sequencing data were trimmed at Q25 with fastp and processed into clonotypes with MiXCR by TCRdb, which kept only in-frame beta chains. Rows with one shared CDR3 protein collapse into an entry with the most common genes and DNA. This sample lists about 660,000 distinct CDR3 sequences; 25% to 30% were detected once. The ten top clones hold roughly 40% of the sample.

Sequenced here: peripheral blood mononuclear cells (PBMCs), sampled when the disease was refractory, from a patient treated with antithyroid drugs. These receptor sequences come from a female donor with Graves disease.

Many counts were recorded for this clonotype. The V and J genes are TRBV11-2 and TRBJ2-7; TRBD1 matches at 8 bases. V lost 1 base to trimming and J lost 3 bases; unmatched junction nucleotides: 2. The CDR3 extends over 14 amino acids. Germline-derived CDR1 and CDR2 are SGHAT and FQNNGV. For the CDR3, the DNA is TGTGCCAGCAGCTTAGCAGGGGGCGGCTACGAGCAGTACTTC. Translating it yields CASSLAGGGYEQYF.

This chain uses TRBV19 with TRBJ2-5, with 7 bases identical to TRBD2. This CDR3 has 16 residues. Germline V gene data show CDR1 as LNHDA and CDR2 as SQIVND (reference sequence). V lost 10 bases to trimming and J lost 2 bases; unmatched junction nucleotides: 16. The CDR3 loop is CATSIAGRITQETQYF. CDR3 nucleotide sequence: TGTGCCACCTCAATAGCGGGCCGAATCACACAAGAGACCCAGTACTTC.

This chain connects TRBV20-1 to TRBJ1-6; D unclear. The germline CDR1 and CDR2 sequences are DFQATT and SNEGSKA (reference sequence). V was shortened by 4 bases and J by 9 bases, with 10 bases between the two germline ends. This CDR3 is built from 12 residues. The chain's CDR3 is CSATGLGSPLHF. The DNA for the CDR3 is TGCAGTGCTACCGGGTTGGGTTCACCCCTCCACTTT.

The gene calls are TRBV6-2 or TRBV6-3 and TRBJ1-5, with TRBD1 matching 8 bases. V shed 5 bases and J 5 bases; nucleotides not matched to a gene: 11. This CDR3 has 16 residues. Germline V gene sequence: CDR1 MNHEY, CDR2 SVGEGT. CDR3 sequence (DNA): TGTGCCAGCAGTGAAGTAATACAGGGGGGCGATCAGCCCCAGCATTTT. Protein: CASSEVIQGGDQPQHF.

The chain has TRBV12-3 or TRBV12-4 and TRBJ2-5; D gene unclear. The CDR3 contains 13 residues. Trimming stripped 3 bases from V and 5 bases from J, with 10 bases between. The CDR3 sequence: CASSFRYRETQYF. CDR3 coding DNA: TGTGCCAGCAGTTTCCGATACCGGGAGACCCAGTACTTC.

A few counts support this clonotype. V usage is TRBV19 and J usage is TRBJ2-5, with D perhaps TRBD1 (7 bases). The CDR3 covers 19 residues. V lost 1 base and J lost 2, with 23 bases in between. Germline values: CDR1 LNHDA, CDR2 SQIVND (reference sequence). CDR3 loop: CASSIGQGGDLHKQETQYF. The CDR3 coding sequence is TGTGCCAGTAGTATAGGGCAGGGGGGAGACCTACACAAGCAAGAGACCCAGTACTTC. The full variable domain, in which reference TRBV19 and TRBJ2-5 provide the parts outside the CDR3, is DGGITQSPKYLFRKEGQNVTLSCEQNLNHDAMYWYRQDPGQGLRLIYYSQIVNDFQKGDIAEGYSVSREKKESFPLTVTSAQKNPTAFYLCASSIGQGGDLHKQETQYFGPGTRLLVL.

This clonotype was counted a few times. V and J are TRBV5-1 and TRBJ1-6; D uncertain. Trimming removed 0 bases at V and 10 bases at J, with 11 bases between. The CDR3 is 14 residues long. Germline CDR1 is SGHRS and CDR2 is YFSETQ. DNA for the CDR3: TGCGCCAGCAGCTTGGAAGGTTTTGACTCACCCCTCCACTTT. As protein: CASSLEGFDSPLHF.

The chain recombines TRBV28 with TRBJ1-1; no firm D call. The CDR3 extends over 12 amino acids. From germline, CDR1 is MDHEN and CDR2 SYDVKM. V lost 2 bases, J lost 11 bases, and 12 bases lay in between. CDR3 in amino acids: CASSLILGTAFF. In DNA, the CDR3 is TGTGCCAGCAGTTTAATATTGGGAACCGCTTTCTTT.

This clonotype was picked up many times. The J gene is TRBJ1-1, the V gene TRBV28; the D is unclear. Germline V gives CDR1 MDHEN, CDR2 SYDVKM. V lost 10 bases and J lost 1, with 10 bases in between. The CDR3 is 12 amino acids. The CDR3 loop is CATYLRNTEAFF. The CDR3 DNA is TGTGCCACGTATCTAAGGAACACTGAAGCTTTCTTT.

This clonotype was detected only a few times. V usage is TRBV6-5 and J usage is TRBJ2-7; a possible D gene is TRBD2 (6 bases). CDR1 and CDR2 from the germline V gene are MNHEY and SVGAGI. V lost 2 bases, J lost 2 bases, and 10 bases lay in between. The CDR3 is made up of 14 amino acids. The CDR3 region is CASSYQGGPYEQYF. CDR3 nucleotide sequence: TGTGCCAGCAGTTACCAGGGAGGCCCCTACGAGCAGTACTTC.

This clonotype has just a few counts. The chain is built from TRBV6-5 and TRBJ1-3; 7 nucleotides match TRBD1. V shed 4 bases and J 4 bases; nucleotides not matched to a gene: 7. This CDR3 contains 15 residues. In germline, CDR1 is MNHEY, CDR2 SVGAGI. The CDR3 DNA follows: TGTGCCAGCAGTTCTCGGACAGGCAGGGGAAACACCATATATTTT. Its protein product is CASSSRTGRGNTIYF.

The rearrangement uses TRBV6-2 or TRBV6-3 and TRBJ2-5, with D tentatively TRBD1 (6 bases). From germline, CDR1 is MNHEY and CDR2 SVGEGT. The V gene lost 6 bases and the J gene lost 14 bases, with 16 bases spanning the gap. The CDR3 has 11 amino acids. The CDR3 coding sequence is TGTGCCAGCAGCCGCAAGGACAGCCCATACTTC. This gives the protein CASSRKDSPYF.

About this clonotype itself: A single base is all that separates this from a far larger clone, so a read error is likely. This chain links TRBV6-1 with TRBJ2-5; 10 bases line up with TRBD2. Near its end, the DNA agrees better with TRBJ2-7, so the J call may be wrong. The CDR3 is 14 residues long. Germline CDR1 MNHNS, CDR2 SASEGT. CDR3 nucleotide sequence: TGTGCCAGCGGGTCCACTAGCGGGGTCTACGAGCAGTACTTC. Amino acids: CASGSTSGVYEQYF.

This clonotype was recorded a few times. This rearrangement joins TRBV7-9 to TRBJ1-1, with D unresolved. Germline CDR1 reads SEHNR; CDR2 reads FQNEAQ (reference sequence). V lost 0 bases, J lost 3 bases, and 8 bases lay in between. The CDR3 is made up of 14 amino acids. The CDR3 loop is CASSLAGRYTEAFF. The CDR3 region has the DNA TGTGCCAGCAGCTTAGCCGGACGATACACTGAAGCTTTCTTT.

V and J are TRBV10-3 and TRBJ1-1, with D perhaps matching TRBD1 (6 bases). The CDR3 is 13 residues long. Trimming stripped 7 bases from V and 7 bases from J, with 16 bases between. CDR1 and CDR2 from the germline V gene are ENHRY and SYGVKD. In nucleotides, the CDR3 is TGTGCCATCACTCCCAAGGGGGACGGTGAAGCTTTCTTT. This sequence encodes CAITPKGDGEAFF.

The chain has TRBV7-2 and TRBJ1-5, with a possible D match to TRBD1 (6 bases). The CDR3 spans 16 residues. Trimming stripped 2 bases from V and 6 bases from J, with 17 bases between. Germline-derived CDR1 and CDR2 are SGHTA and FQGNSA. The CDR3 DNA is TGTGCCAGCAGCTTAAGGTCTGGGGGGGCAGGTCAGCCCCAGCATTTT. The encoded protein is CASSLRSGGAGQPQHF.

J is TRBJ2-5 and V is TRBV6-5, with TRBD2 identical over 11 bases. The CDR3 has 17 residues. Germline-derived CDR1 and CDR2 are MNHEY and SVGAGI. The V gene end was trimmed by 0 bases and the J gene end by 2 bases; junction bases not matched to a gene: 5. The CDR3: CASSYSVAGGKQETQYF. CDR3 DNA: TGTGCCAGCAGTTACTCCGTAGCGGGAGGGAAACAAGAGACCCAGTACTTC.

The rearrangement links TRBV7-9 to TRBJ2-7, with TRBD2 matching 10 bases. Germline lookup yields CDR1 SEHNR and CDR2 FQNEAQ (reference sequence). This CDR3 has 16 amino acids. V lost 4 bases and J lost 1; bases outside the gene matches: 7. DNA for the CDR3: TGTGCCAGCAGCTCGGAGACTAGCGGGTCATCCTACGAGCAGTACTTC. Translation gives CASSSETSGSSYEQYF.

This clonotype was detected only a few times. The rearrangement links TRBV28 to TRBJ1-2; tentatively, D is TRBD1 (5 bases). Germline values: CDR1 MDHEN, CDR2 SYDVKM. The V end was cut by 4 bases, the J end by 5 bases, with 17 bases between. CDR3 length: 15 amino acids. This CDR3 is CASSSPGEFRYGYTF. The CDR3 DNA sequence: TGTGCCAGCAGTTCCCCGGGGGAGTTCCGTTATGGCTACACCTTC.

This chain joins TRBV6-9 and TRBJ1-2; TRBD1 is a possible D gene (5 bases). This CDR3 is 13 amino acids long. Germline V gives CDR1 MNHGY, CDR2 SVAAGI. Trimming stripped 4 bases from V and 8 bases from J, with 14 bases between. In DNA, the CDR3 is TGTGCCAGCAGTTCCCAGGGTGGAAGGGGCTACACCTTC. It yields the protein CASSSQGGRGYTF.

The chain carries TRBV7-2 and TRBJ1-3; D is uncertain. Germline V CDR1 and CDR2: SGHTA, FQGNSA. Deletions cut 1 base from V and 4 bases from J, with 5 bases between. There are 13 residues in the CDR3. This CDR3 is CASSLDGGNTIYF. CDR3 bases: TGTGCCAGCAGCTTAGACGGCGGAAACACCATATATTTT. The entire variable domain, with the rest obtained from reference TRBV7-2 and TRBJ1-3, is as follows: GAGVSQSPSNKVTEKGKDVELRCDPISGHTALYWYRQSLGQGLEFLIYFQGNSAPDKSGLPSDRFSAERTGGSVSTLTIQRTQQEDSAVYLCASSLDGGNTIYFGEGSWLTVV.

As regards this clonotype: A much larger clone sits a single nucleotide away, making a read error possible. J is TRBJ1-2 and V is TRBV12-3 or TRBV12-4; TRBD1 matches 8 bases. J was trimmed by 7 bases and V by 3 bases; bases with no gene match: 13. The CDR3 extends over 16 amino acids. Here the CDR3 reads CASSLGQVAGFSGYTF. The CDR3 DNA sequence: TGTGCCAGCAGTTTGGGACAGGTGGCCGGGTTTTCTGGCTACACCTTC.

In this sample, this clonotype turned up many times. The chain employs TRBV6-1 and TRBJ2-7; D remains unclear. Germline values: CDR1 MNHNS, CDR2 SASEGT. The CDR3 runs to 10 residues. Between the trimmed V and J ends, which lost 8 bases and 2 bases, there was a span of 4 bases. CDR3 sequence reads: CASGTYEQYF. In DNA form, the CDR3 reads TGTGCCAGCGGTACCTACGAGCAGTACTTC.

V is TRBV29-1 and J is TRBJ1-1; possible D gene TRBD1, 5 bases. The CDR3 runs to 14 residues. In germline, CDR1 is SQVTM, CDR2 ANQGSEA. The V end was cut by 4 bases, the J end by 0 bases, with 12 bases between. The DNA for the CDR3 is TGCAGCGTTGTGGGGCCTACAATGAACACTGAAGCTTTCTTT. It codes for CSVVGPTMNTEAFF.

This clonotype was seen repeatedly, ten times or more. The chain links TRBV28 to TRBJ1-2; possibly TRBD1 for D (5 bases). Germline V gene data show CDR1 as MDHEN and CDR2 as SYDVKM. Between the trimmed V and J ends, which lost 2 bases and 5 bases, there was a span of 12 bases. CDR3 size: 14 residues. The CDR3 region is CASSLVSGEYGYTF. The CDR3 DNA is TGTGCCAGCAGTTTAGTATCGGGGGAATATGGCTACACCTTC.

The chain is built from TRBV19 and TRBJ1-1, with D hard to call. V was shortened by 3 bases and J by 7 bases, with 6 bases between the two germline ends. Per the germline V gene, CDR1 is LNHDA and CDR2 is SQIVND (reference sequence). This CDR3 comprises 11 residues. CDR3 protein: CASSMRIEAFF. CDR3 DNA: TGTGCCAGTAGTATGAGAATTGAAGCTTTCTTT.

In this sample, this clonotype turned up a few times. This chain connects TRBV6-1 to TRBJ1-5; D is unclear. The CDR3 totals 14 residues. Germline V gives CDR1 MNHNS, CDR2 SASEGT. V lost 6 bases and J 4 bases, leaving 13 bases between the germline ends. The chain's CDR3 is CASSLGLTNQPQHF. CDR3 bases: TGTGCCAGCAGCCTCGGACTGACAAATCAGCCCCAGCATTTT.

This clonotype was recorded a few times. The CDR3 region is CASSFLYEQYF. CDR3 nucleotide sequence: TGTGCCAGCAGCTTCTTGTACGAGCAGTACTTC. This chain connects TRBV5-6 to TRBJ2-7, with unresolved D. Germline CDR1 is SGHDT and CDR2 is YYEEEE. CDR3 length equals 11 residues. Trimming took off 2 bases at V and 4 bases at J, with 4 bases between the two ends. Using reference TRBV5-6 and TRBJ2-7 for the parts outside the CDR3, the full variable domain is DAGVTQSPTHLIKTRGQQVTLRCSPKSGHDTVSWYQQALGQGPQFIFQYYEEEERQRGNFPDRFSGHQFPNYSSELNVNALLLGDSALYLCASSFLYEQYFGPGTRLTVT.

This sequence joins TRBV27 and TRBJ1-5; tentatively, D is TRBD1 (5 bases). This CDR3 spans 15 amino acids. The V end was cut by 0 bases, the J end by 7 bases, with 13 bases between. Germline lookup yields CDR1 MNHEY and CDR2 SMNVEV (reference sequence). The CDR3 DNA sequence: TGTGCCAGCAGTTTATCGAAAACAGGAGGGCAGCCCCAGCATTTT. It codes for CASSLSKTGGQPQHF.

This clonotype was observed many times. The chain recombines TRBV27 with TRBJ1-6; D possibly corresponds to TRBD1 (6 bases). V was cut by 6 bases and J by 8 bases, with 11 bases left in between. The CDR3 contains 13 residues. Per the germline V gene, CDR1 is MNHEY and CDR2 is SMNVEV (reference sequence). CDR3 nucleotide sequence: TGTGCCAGCAGCTACAGGGCCTATTCACCCCTCCACTTT. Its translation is CASSYRAYSPLHF.